Here is one T cell receptor beta chain with its context. Its target is not known. The sample comes from a study of cytomegalovirus exposure and HLA in healthy donors. Overall study results and limits: Among the sequence variants, a highly shared cluster was likely an artifact of sequencing. Common viral pathogens seemed to be connected with several of the most significant clusters, according to a later analysis.

There are 17 residues in the CDR3. Germline trimming cut 0 bases from V and 3 bases from J; bases unmatched to any gene: 8. Germline CDR1 reads MGHRA; CDR2 reads YSYEKL. Use of 60 Vbeta and 13 Jbeta primers characterized the PCR. Sequencing used immunoSEQ multiplex PCR; TCRdb keeps in-frame clones, though not all of them. Here the sample spans roughly 190,000 clones, around 68% being singletons. This receptor was taken from a man aged 35-49 years in good health and CMV-seronegative. The rearrangement uses TRBV4-1 and TRBJ2-4; TRBD2 agrees at 7 bases. Sequencing used PBMCs. The CDR3 spells CASSQDGSAGHKNIQYF. In DNA form, the CDR3 reads TGCGCCAGCAGCCAAGATGGATCAGCGGGGCACAAAAACATTCAGTACTTC.